This T cell receptor beta chain was sequenced for a study of cytomegalovirus exposure and HLA in healthy donors. Study results and caveats: Owing to their indistinguishability, certain V segments, notably TRBV6-2 and TRBV6-3, were excluded.

About this clone: The antigen is undetermined.

V shed 2 bases and J shed 7 bases, with 11 bases lying between them. CDR1 and CDR2 from the germline V gene are SGHTA and FQGTGA. The CDR3 covers 13 residues. The PCR used 60 Vbeta and 13 Jbeta primers. Sequencing used immunoSEQ multiplex PCR; TCRdb keeps in-frame clones, though not all of them. The table shows roughly 110,000 clones, with about 70% occurring only once. Donors in the study were healthy people who gave bone marrow. The clonotype comes from a woman in her thirties in good health and CMV-seronegative. J is TRBJ1-2 and V is TRBV7-3, with D unresolved. Sequencing input: PBMCs. CDR3 bases: TGTGCCAGCAGCTTACAAGGGAGTACTGGCTACACCTTC. Translation: CASSLQGSTGYTF.